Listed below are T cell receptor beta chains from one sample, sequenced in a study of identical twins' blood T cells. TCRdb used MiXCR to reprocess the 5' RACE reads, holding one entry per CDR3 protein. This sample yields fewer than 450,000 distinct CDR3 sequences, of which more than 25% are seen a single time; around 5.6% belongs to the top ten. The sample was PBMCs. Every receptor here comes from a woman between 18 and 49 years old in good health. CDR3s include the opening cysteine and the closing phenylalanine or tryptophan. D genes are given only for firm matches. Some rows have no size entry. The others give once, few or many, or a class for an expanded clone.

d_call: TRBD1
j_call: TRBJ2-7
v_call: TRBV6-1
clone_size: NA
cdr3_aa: CASINNRDRLPCEQYF
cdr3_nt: TGTGCCAGCATCAATAACCGGGACAGGTTACCTTGCGAGCAGTACTTC

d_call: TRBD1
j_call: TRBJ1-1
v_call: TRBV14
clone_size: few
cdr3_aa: CASSRGQGKVDTEAFF
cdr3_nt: TGTGCCAGCAGCCGAGGACAGGGGAAGGTGGACACTGAAGCTTTCTTT

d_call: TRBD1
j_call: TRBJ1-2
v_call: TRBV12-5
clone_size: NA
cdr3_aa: CASGLSQGGIPYYGYTF
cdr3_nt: TGTGCTAGTGGTTTGTCCCAGGGGGGGATTCCGTACTATGGCTACACCTTC

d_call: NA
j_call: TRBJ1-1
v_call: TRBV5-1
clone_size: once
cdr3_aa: CASSLAPEAEAFF
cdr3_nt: TGCGCCAGCAGCTTGGCACCGGAGGCTGAAGCTTTCTTT

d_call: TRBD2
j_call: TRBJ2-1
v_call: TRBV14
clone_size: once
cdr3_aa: CASSQELAGTNEQFF
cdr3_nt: TGTGCCAGCAGCCAAGAACTAGCGGGTACCAATGAGCAGTTCTTC

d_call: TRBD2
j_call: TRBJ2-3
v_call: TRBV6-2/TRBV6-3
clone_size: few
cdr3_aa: CASSSFDSGGAKYDTQYF
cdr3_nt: TGTGCCAGCAGTTCTTTTGATAGCGGGGGGGCAAAATACGATACGCAGTATTTT

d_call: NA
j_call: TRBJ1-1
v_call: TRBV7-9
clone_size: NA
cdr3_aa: CASTPGWPEAFF
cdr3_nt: TGTGCCAGCACCCCAGGATGGCCTGAAGCTTTCTTT

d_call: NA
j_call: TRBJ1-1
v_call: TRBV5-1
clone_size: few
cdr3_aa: CASSLEGKYTEAFF
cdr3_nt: TGCGCCAGCAGCTTGGAGGGGAAGTACACTGAAGCTTTCTTT

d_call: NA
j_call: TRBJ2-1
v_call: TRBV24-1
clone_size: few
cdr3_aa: CATSDFGYNEQFF
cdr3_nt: TGTGCCACCAGTGATTTCGGGTACAATGAGCAGTTCTTC

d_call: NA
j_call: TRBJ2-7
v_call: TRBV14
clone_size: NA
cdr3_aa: CASSQFRTGNNEQYF
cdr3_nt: TGTGCCAGCAGCCAATTTAGAACAGGGAATAACGAGCAGTACTTC

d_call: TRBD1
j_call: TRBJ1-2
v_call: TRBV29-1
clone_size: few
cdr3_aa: CSAGLRTGNNYGYTF
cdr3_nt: TGCAGCGCCGGATTGAGGACAGGGAATAACTATGGCTACACCTTC

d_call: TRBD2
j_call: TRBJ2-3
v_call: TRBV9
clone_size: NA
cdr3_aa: CASSVGLAGSPYTQYF
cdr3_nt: TGTGCCAGCAGCGTAGGACTAGCGGGGTCTCCTTATACGCAGTATTTT

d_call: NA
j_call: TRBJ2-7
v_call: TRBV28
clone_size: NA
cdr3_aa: CASSTLMSGREQYF
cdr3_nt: TGTGCCAGCAGTACCCTCATGTCGGGCCGCGAGCAGTACTTC

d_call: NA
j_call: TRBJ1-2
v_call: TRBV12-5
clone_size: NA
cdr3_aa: CASGLPNGHHYGYTF
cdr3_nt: TGTGCTAGTGGTTTGCCTAATGGACACCACTATGGCTACACCTTC

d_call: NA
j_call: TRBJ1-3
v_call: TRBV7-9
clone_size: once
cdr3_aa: CDSTLFYPSGNTIYF
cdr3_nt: TGTGACAGCACCCTATTCTACCCCTCTGGAAACACCATATATTTT

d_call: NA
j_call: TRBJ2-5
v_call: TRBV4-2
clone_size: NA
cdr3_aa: CASSQDPSRKGETQYF
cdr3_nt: TGTGCCAGCAGCCAAGATCCTTCCAGGAAAGGAGAGACCCAGTACTTC

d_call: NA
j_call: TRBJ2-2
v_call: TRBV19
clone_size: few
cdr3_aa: CASSKATPGSGELFF
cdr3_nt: TGTGCCAGTAGTAAGGCTACACCGGGATCCGGGGAGCTGTTTTTT

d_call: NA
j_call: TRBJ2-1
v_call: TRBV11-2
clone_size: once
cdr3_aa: CASSLYLDRFF
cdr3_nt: TGTGCCAGCAGCTTATACCTAGATCGGTTCTTC

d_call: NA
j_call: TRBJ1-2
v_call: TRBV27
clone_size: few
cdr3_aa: CASSPTLNYGYTF
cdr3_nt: TGTGCCAGCAGCCCGACACTTAACTATGGCTACACCTTC

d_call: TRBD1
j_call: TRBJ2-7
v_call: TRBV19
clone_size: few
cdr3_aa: CASSIDGRGQSEQYF
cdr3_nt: TGTGCCAGTAGTATAGATGGCAGGGGGCAATCCGAGCAGTACTTC

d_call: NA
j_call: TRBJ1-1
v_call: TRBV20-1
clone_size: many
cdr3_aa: CSARKLVGPNTEAFF
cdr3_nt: TGCAGTGCTAGAAAATTGGTGGGTCCGAACACTGAAGCTTTCTTT

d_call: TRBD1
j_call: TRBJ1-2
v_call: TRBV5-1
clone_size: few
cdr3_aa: CASSRDRATNYGYTF
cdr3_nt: TGCGCCAGCAGTCGCGACAGGGCCACTAACTATGGCTACACCTTC

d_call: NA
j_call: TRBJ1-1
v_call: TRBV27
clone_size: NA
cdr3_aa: CASSLGEAPNTEAFF
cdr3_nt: TGTGCCAGCAGCCTCGGCGAGGCACCGAACACTGAAGCTTTCTTT

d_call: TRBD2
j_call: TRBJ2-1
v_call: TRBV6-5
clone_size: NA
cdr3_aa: CASSFGLAGANEQFF
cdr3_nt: TGTGCCAGCAGTTTTGGACTAGCGGGAGCTAATGAGCAGTTCTTC

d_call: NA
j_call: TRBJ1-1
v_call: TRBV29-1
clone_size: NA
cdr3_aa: CSVEGSPLNTEAFF
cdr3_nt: TGCAGCGTTGAAGGATCGCCCTTGAACACTGAAGCTTTCTTT

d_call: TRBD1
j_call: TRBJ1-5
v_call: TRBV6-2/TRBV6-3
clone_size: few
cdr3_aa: CASNRDRDFNQPQHF
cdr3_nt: TGTGCCAGCAACCGGGACAGGGACTTTAATCAGCCCCAGCATTTT

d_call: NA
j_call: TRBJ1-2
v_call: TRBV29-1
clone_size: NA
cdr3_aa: CSVGRDITNYGYTF
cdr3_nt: TGCAGCGTGGGCAGGGACATTACAAACTATGGCTACACCTTC

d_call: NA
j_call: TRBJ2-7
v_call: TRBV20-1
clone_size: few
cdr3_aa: CSARVPGNHEQYF
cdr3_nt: TGCAGTGCTAGAGTTCCTGGGAACCACGAGCAGTACTTC

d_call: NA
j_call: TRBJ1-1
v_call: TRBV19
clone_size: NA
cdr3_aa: CATIRAPPMNTEAFF
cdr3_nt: TGTGCCACTATCCGGGCCCCCCCCATGAACACTGAAGCTTTCTTT

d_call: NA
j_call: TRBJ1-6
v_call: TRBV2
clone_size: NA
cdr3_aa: CASRTGALSSYNSPLHF
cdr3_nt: TGTGCCAGCAGAACCGGGGCCCTGAGCTCCTATAATTCACCCCTCCACTTT

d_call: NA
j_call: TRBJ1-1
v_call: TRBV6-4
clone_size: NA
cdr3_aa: CASSALYNTEAFF
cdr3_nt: TGTGCCAGCAGTGCCCTATACAACACTGAAGCTTTCTTT

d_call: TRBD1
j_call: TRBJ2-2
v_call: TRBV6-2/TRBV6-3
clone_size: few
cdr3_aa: CASTYQLGQGNTGELFF
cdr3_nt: TGTGCCAGCACCTACCAGCTTGGACAGGGGAACACCGGGGAGCTGTTTTTT

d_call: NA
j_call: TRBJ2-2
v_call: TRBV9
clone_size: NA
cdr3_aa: CASSVRLTGELFF
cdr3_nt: TGTGCCAGCAGCGTACGATTAACCGGGGAGCTGTTTTTT

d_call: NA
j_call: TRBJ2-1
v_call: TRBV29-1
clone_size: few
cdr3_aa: CSVDGVRRGENEQFF
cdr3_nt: TGCAGCGTTGATGGGGTGAGGCGGGGTGAGAATGAGCAGTTCTTC

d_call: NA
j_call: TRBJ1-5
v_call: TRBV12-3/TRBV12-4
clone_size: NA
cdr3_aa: CASSFQHNQPRHF
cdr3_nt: TGTGCCAGCAGTTTCCAGCACAATCAGCCCCGGCATTTT

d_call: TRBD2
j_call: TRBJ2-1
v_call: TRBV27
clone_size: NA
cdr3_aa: CASSFAGGTYNEQFF
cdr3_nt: TGTGCCAGCAGTTTTGCGGGAGGAACCTACAATGAGCAGTTCTTC

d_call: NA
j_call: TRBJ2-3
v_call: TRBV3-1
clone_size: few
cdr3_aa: CASSPERAKGDTQYF
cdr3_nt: TGTGCCAGCAGCCCCGAGAGGGCCAAGGGAGATACGCAGTATTTT

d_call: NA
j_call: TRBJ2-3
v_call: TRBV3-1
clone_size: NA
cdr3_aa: CASSRKIGGHSTDTQYF
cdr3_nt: TGTGCCAGCAGCCGAAAGATAGGTGGCCATAGCACAGATACGCAGTATTTT

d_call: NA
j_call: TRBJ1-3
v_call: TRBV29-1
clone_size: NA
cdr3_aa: CSVSQGLGNTIYF
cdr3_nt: TGCAGCGTTTCCCAGGGGCTCGGAAACACCATATATTTT

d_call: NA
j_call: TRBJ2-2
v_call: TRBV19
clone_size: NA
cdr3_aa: CASARRDTGELFF
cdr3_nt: TGTGCCAGTGCAAGAAGGGACACCGGGGAGCTGTTTTTT

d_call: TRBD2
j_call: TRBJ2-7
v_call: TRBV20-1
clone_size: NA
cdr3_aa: CSAQRLPGTSGSYEQYF
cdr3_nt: TGCAGTGCCCAAAGACTCCCCGGGACTAGCGGGTCCTACGAGCAGTACTTC

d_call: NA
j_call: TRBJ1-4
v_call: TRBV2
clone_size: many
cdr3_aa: CASSPNGGRPNEKLFF
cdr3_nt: TGTGCCAGCAGCCCGAACGGGGGAAGGCCTAATGAAAAACTGTTTTTT

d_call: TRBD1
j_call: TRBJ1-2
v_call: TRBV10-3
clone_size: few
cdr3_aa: CAISESRGTGYGYTF
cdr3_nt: TGTGCCATCAGTGAGTCGAGAGGGACAGGCTATGGCTACACCTTC

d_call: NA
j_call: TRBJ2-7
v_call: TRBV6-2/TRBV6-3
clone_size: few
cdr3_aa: CASSFGVGEQYF
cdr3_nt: TGTGCCAGCAGTTTCGGGGTTGGCGAGCAGTACTTC